Listed below are T cell receptor beta chains from one sample, sequenced in a study of blood T cell repertoires in COVID-19. TCRdb's copy holds only in-frame clones and misses some; the assay was immunoSEQ multiplex PCR. The sample holds about 44,000 clones, roughly 87% seen once. Sequenced: peripheral blood. These receptors all stem from a woman aged 80 or older in a cohort sampled during active or convalescent COVID-19. Each CDR3 is given with its conserved first and last residue. The D gene is left open where the match is weak. Size is stated for part of the rows, as once, few or many counts, or as a class when the clone is expanded.

TRBV29-1	TRBJ2-3	NA	NA	CSVVAGIIRSDTQYF	TGCAGCGTTGTAGCCGGAATCATAAGATCTGATACGCAGTATTTT
TRBV7-9	TRBJ1-2	NA	few	CASSQAGVLIYGYTF	TGTGCCAGCAGCCAAGCAGGGGTGTTGATCTATGGCTACACCTTC
TRBV5-6	TRBJ2-5	TRBD1	NA	CASSLRRTGVNQETQYF	TGTGCCAGCAGCCTGAGACGGACAGGGGTCAACCAAGAGACCCAGTACTTC
TRBV5-1	TRBJ2-7	NA	NA	CASSLAQGTYEQYF	TGCGCCAGCAGCTTGGCCCAGGGAACCTACGAGCAGTACTTC
TRBV5-1	TRBJ1-1	TRBD1	NA	CASSTGQGNTEAFF	TGCGCCAGCAGCACGGGACAGGGGAACACTGAAGCTTTCTTT
TRBV5-4	TRBJ2-1	TRBD2	once	CASSGTKRGGRVRQFF	TGTGCCAGCAGCGGGACCAAGCGGGGGGGCCGTGTTCGGCAGTTCTTC
TRBV5-8	TRBJ2-2	NA	NA	CASSLWGQNTGELFF	TGTGCCAGCAGCTTGTGGGGACAGAACACCGGGGAGCTGTTTTTT
TRBV15	TRBJ1-5	TRBD1	NA	CATSVIGGQPQHF	TGTGCCACCAGCGTCATAGGGGGCCAGCCCCAGCATTTT
TRBV7-9	TRBJ1-1	NA	NA	CASSLGRENTEAFF	TGTGCCAGCAGCTTAGGGAGGGAGAACACTGAAGCTTTCTTT
TRBV6-5	TRBJ2-1	TRBD2	once	CASSPGTSGRERFF	TGTGCCAGCAGTCCCGGGACTAGCGGGCGTGAGCGGTTCTTC
TRBV10-2	TRBJ2-5	TRBD2	NA	CASFPSGRGGETQYF	TGCGCCAGCTTTCCCAGCGGGAGAGGGGGGGAGACCCAGTACTTC
TRBV7-2	TRBJ2-2	NA	NA	CASSLGVLGELFF	TGTGCCAGCAGCTTAGGCGTTTTGGGGGAGCTGTTTTTT
TRBV6-5	TRBJ2-7	TRBD1	NA	CASREGAGVYEQYF	TGTGCCAGCAGAGAGGGGGCCGGGGTCTACGAGCAGTACTTC
TRBV7-2	TRBJ2-1	TRBD2	once	CASKLGRGGYNEQFF	TGTGCCAGCAAACTCGGGCGGGGGGGATACAATGAGCAGTTCTTC
TRBV6-4	TRBJ1-4	NA	once	CASSDPRGANEKLFF	TGTGCCAGCAGTGACCCCAGGGGTGCTAATGAAAAACTGTTTTTT
TRBV13	TRBJ1-2	NA	NA	CASSFLTAREGYTF	TGTGCCAGCAGCTTCTTGACAGCTCGGGAGGGCTACACCTTC
TRBV12-2	TRBJ2-7	NA	once	CASRLLGRRYEQYF	TGTGCAAGTCGCTTACTCGGGAGGAGATACGAGCAGTACTTC
TRBV7-2	TRBJ2-7	NA	NA	CASSRGAENEQYF	TGTGCCAGCAGCAGGGGTGCGGAAAACGAGCAGTACTTC
TRBV7-6	TRBJ2-5	TRBD1	once	CASSLAPVDRGETQYF	TGTGCCAGCAGCTTAGCGCCGGTGGACAGGGGAGAGACCCAGTACTTC
TRBV5-1	TRBJ1-5	NA	NA	CASSLAGNQPQHF	TGCGCCAGCAGCTTGGCCGGGAATCAGCCCCAGCATTTT
TRBV29-1	TRBJ1-2	NA	few	CSVKGLLGSGYTF	TGCAGCGTTAAAGGACTCCTCGGCTCTGGCTACACCTTC
TRBV2	TRBJ2-2	TRBD1	NA	CASRVDRGSSGELFF	TGTGCCAGCAGGGTAGACAGGGGGTCGTCCGGGGAGCTGTTTTTT
TRBV7-9	TRBJ1-1	TRBD1	NA	CASSSFLQGGSFF	TGTGCCAGCAGCTCCTTTTTACAGGGGGGCTCTTTCTTT
TRBV3-1/TRBV3-2	TRBJ1-4	TRBD1	NA	CASRPPTGLGNEKLFF	TGTGCCAGCAGGCCACCGACAGGGCTGGGTAATGAAAAACTGTTTTTT
TRBV12-5	TRBJ2-1	TRBD2	NA	CASGLVLSAGGTTDPYNEQFF	TGTGCTAGTGGTTTGGTTTTATCAGCGGGGGGGACAACTGACCCCTACAATGAGCAGTTCTTC
TRBV5-6	TRBJ1-2	NA	NA	CASSLLGQGSGGYTF	TGTGCCAGCAGCTTGTTGGGGCAAGGGTCAGGAGGCTACACCTTC
TRBV11-3	TRBJ2-1	NA	NA	CASSQDSLTYNEQFF	TGTGCCAGCAGTCAGGACTCCCTTACCTACAATGAGCAGTTCTTC
TRBV6-5	TRBJ1-5	NA	NA	CASSSPYQPQHF	TGTGCCAGCAGTTCCCCCTATCAGCCCCAGCATTTT
TRBV6-6	TRBJ1-1	NA	NA	CASTPELGKGSTEAFF	TGTGCCAGCACCCCCGAATTGGGGAAAGGGAGCACTGAAGCTTTCTTT
TRBV4-1	TRBJ1-6	TRBD1	NA	CASSPTGLNNSPLHF	TGCGCCAGCAGTCCGACAGGGCTCAATAATTCACCCCTCCACTTT
TRBV10-3	TRBJ1-1	TRBD1	NA	CAISANLAQGANTEAFF	TGTGCCATCAGCGCCAACCTGGCACAGGGGGCGAACACTGAAGCTTTCTTT
TRBV10-1	TRBJ1-1	NA	NA	CASSINREGTEAFF	TGCGCCAGCAGTATAAACAGGGAGGGCACTGAAGCTTTCTTT
TRBV5-6	TRBJ1-1	TRBD1	NA	CASSSPGQGDSEAFF	TGTGCCAGCAGCTCACCGGGACAGGGTGACTCTGAAGCTTTCTTT
TRBV7-6	TRBJ2-3	TRBD2	medium-sized	CASSLGSGGATDTQYF	TGTGCCAGCAGCTTAGGTAGCGGGGGGGCAACGGATACGCAGTATTTT
TRBV5-1	TRBJ1-4	NA	NA	CASSLQDPNEKLFF	TGCGCCAGCAGCCTACAGGACCCTAATGAAAAACTGTTTTTT
TRBV24-1	TRBJ2-1	TRBD2	NA	CATSESGRAEDEQFF	TGTGCCACCAGTGAAAGCGGGAGGGCGGAGGATGAGCAGTTCTTC
TRBV5-4	TRBJ2-1	NA	NA	CASSRLSGSSYNEQFF	TGTGCCAGCAGCCGTCTAAGCGGAAGCTCCTACAATGAGCAGTTCTTC
TRBV6-5	TRBJ1-5	TRBD1	once	CASSRAGGRQPQHF	TGTGCCAGCAGTAGAGCAGGGGGTCGACAGCCCCAGCATTTT
TRBV4-1	TRBJ2-1	TRBD2	NA	CASSQETSGTTQSSYNEQFF	TGCGCCAGCAGCCAAGAGACTAGCGGCACTACCCAAAGCTCCTACAATGAGCAGTTCTTC
TRBV5-6	TRBJ2-5	TRBD1	NA	CASSRPDRSLTQYF	TGTGCCAGCAGCCGCCCGGACAGGTCCTTGACCCAGTACTTC
TRBV5-1	TRBJ2-3	NA	NA	CASSPKPGTSTDTQYF	TGCGCCAGCAGCCCTAAGCCAGGAACAAGCACAGATACGCAGTATTTT
TRBV6-2/TRBV6-3	TRBJ2-5	TRBD2	NA	CASSLPGLEVQETQYF	TGTGCCAGCAGCTTACCGGGACTAGAGGTACAAGAGACCCAGTACTTC
TRBV2	TRBJ2-7	NA	NA	CASSDGTGYSYEQYF	TGTGCCAGCAGTGACGGAACAGGGTACTCCTACGAGCAGTACTTC
TRBV4-1	TRBJ1-1	NA	once	CASSQDRGPAGAFF	TGCGCCAGCAGCCAAGACCGGGGACCAGCGGGTGCTTTCTTT
TRBV5-4	TRBJ1-1	TRBD1	few	CASSLEGQGFRSEAFF	TGTGCCAGCAGCTTGGAGGGACAGGGTTTTCGGTCTGAAGCTTTCTTT